What follows are 2 T cell receptor beta chains derived from one specimen sequenced in a study. MiXCR, applied by TCRdb to the RT-PCR reads, yields one record per CDR3 protein. The sample includes about 700,000 distinct CDR3 sequences, 14% of them seen just once. Input material: memory CD4+ T cells from blood. The receptors derive from a female donor in good health, serving as a healthy control.

The V and J genes are TRBV28 and TRBJ1-4; D is possibly TRBD1 (5 bases). Between the trimmed V and J ends, which lost 10 bases and 10 bases, there was a span of 22 bases. Germline V lookup: CDR1 MDHEN, CDR2 SYDVKM. CDR3 size: 14 residues. The CDR3 loop reads CATDFRQNSRKLFF. CDR3 sequence (DNA): TGTGCCACCGACTTCCGACAGAATTCGAGAAAACTGTTTTTT.

The chain recombines TRBV28 with TRBJ1-1, with no clear D. Looked up from germline, CDR1 is MDHEN and CDR2 is SYDVKM. There are 17 residues in the CDR3. Trimming stripped 2 bases from V and 5 bases from J, with 21 bases between. The CDR3 nucleotides are TGTGCCAGCAGTTTAATTTCTGGGATTTTGAGCGGTACTGAAGCTTTCTTT. This sequence encodes CASSLISGILSGTEAFF.